This T cell receptor (beta chain) was observed in a study of blood T cell repertoires in COVID-19. In the study overall: COVID-19 samples, acute and convalescent, were from the United States, Italy and Spain. PBMCs, B-cell-depleted T cells, or T cells provided the cDNA or gDNA that made up the material.

Unmatched junction bases numbered 5, after V lost 4 bases and J lost 6 bases. The CDR3 is made up of 13 amino acids. Germline CDR1 reads SGHRS; CDR2 reads YFSETQ. TCRdb's copy holds only in-frame clones and misses some; the assay was immunoSEQ multiplex PCR. The sample records around 100,000 clones, around four fifths being singletons. The chain links TRBV5-1 to TRBJ1-1, with 8 bases matching TRBD1. This TCR came from a woman in her sixties or seventies with acute or convalescent COVID-19. What was sequenced was peripheral blood. The CDR3 here is CASSIPGQAEAFF. CDR3 nucleotides: TGCGCCAGCAGCATTCCGGGACAGGCTGAAGCTTTCTTT. Using reference TRBV5-1 and TRBJ1-1 for the parts outside the CDR3, the full variable domain is KAGVTQTPRYLIKTRGQQVTLSCSPISGHRSVSWYQQTPGQGLQFLFEYFSETQRNKGNFPGRFSGRQFSNSRSEMNVSTLELGDSALYLCASSIPGQAEAFFGQGTRLTVV.